Listed here are 3 T cell receptor beta chains from one sample, sequenced in a study of a mutant IDH1 vaccine in newly diagnosed glioma. Only in-frame clones appear in the TCRdb table, and some are missing; sequencing was by immunoSEQ multiplex PCR. This sample has some 60,000 clones, with roughly 76% found just once. These receptors' antigens are unknown. As for time point: week 35, safety follow-up. Every single dose of the vaccine, 300 ug of mutant IDH1 20-mer peptide, came with topical imiquimod. The sequencing used PBMCs, collected from a glioma patient whose treatment included an IDH1 peptide vaccine. The receptors stem from a man in his forties or fifties with glioma.

The CDR3 reads CASSLAGTPPYEQYF. The CDR3 DNA reads TGTGCCAGCAGCTTAGCCGGGACTCCCCCCTACGAGCAGTACTTC. This rearrangement joins TRBV7-9 to TRBJ2-7, with D possibly being TRBD2 (6 bases). CDR1 is SEHNR, CDR2 FQNEAQ, per germline (reference sequence). Trimming removed 0 bases from V and 2 bases from J, with 11 bases in between. The CDR3 has 15 residues.

The chain joins TRBV7-8 to TRBJ1-2; 9 bases agree with TRBD1. Germline V lookup: CDR1 SGHVS, CDR2 FQNEAQ. The CDR3 is made up of 14 amino acids. V dropped 5 bases and J dropped 7; count of bases not matched to a gene: 8. In DNA form, the CDR3 reads TGTGCCAGCAGCCTGACAGGGGGAGTTGGTGGCTACACCTTC. Translated: CASSLTGGVGGYTF.

This chain connects TRBV7-9 to TRBJ2-1; 11 nucleotides line up with TRBD2. V lost 6 bases and J lost 7; bases outside the gene matches: 11. Germline values: CDR1 SEHNR, CDR2 FQNEAQ (reference sequence). The CDR3 is 16 amino acids. CDR3 amino acids: CASRRLAGPSANEQFF. The CDR3 region has the DNA TGTGCCAGCAGACGACTAGCGGGACCGTCTGCAAATGAGCAGTTCTTC.